These 4 T cell receptor beta chains came from one sample sequenced in a study of cytomegalovirus exposure and HLA in healthy donors. Primers included in the PCR were 60 Vbeta and 13 Jbeta primers. The protocol was immunoSEQ multiplex PCR, while the TCRdb copy is restricted to in-frame clones and leaves out a portion. Altogether over 100,000 clones are present, roughly 68% being singletons, with the ten largest covering 2.2%. The sequencing input was PBMCs. The receptors here all came from a woman in her 30s in good health and CMV-seronegative.

The chain couples TRBV6-5 to TRBJ2-1, with D possibly TRBD2 on 5 matching bases. Looked up from germline, CDR1 is MNHEY and CDR2 is SVGAGI. This CDR3 spans 14 amino acids. V was trimmed by 0 bases and J by 8 bases, leaving 11 bases between them. The CDR3 DNA sequence: TGTGCCAGCAGTTACTCCGGGATTTCCGATGAGCAGTTCTTC. It codes for CASSYSGISDEQFF.

This clone was seen once. The genes are TRBV28 and TRBJ1-1; 7 bases match TRBD1. The CDR3 extends over 16 amino acids. Germline values: CDR1 MDHEN, CDR2 SYDVKM. V lost 6 bases and J lost 3; bases outside the gene matches: 13. The CDR3 is CASSTRWTGVDTEAFF. The CDR3 DNA reads TGTGCCAGCAGCACCCGCTGGACAGGTGTGGACACTGAAGCTTTCTTT.

The CDR3 sequence: CASSIKERSGTYEQYF. The CDR3 region has the DNA TGTGCCAGCAGTATTAAGGAGAGGAGCGGGACCTACGAGCAGTACTTC. The rearrangement joins TRBV28 to TRBJ2-7, with TRBD2 identical over 7 bases. The CDR3 totals 16 residues. Germline V gene data show CDR1 as MDHEN and CDR2 as SYDVKM. The V and J ends lost 5 bases and 2 bases, in that order; junction bases with no gene match: 12. Complete variable domain (other parts from reference TRBV28 and TRBJ2-7): DVKVTQSSRYLVKRTGEKVFLECVQDMDHENMFWYRQDPGLGLRLIYFSYDVKMKEKGDIPEGYSVSREKKERFSLILESASTNQTSMYLCASSIKERSGTYEQYFGPGTRLTVT.

This clone was counted between two and nine times. This chain links TRBV2 with TRBJ2-5; 10 bases agree with TRBD2. Germline-derived CDR1 and CDR2 are SNHLY and FYNNEI. V shed 9 bases, J shed 5 bases, and the junction held 15 bases outside the gene matches. There are 16 residues in the CDR3. CDR3 in amino acids: CASRSFTSGKLETQYF. CDR3 nucleotide sequence: TGTGCCAGTCGTTCCTTTACTAGCGGGAAGTTGGAGACCCAGTACTTC. Filled out from reference TRBV2 and TRBJ2-5, the complete variable domain reads EPEVTQTPSHQVTQMGQEVILRCVPISNHLYFYWYRQILGQKVEFLVSFYNNEISEKSEIFDDQFSVERPDGSNFTLKIRSTKLEDSAMYFCASRSFTSGKLETQYFGPGTRLLVL.